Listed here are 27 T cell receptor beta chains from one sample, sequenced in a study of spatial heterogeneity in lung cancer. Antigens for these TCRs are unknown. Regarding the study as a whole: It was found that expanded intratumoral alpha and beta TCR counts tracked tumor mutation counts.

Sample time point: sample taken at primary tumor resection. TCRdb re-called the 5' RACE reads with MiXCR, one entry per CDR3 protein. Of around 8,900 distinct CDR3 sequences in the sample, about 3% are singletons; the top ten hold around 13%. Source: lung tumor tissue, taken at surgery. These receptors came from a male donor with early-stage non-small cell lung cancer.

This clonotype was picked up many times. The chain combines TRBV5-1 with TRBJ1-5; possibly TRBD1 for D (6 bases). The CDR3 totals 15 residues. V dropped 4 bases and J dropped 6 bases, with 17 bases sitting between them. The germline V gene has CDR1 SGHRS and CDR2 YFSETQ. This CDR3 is CASSVAAGEGQPQHF. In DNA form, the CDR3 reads TGCGCCAGCAGCGTAGCCGCAGGGGAGGGTCAGCCCCAGCATTTT.

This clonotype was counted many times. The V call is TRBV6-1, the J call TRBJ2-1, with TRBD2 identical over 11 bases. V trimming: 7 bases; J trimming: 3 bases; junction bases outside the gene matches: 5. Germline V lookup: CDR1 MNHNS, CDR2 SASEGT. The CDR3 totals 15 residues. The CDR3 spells CASTPTSGDYNEQFF. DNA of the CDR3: TGTGCCAGCACCCCGACTAGCGGGGACTACAATGAGCAGTTCTTC.

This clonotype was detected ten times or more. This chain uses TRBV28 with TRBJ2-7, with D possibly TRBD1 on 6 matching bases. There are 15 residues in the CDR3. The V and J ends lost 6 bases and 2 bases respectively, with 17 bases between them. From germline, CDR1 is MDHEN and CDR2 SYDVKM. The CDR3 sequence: CASSRPPDSTYEQYF. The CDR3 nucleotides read TGTGCCAGCAGCCGGCCCCCGGACAGCACCTACGAGCAGTACTTC.

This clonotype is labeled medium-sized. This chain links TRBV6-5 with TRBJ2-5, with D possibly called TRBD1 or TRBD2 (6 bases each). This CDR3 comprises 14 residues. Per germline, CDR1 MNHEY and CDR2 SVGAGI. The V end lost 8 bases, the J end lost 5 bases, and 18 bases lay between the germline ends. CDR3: CASGLSGAVETQYF. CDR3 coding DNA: TGTGCCAGCGGGCTCTCGGGGGCGGTGGAGACCCAGTACTTC.

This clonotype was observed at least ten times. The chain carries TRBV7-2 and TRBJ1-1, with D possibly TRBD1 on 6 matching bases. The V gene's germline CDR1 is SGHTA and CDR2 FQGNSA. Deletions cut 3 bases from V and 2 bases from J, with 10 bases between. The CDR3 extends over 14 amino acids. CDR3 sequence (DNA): TGTGCCAGCAGCTTTGGGGGCCAAAACACTGAAGCTTTCTTT. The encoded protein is CASSFGGQNTEAFF.

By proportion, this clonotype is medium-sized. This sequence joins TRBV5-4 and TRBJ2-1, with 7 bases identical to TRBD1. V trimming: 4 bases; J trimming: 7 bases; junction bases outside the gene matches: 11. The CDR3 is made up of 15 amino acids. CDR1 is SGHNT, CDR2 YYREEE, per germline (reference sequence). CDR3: CASSGRTGKGNEQFF. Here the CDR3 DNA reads TGTGCCAGCAGCGGACGGACAGGCAAGGGGAATGAGCAGTTCTTC.

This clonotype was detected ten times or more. The CDR3 DNA is TGCGCCAGCAGCTTGGTACAGGGGAATAATGAGCAGTTCTTC. Translation: CASSLVQGNNEQFF. V is TRBV5-1 and J is TRBJ2-1, with 7 bases aligning to TRBD1. The germline gives CDR1 SGHRS, CDR2 YFSETQ. This CDR3 has 14 residues. The junction had 4 bases not matched to a gene; V was cut back by 0 bases and J by 7 bases.

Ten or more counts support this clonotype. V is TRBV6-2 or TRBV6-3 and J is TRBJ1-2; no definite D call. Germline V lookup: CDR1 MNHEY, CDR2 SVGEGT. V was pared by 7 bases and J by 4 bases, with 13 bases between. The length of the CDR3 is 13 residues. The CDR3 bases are TGTGCCAGCACCATGGACGGATCCTATGGCTACACCTTC. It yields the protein CASTMDGSYGYTF.

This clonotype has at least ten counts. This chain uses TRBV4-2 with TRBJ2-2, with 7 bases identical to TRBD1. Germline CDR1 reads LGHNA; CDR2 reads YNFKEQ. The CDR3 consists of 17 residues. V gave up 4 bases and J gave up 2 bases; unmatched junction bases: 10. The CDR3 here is CASSPAYRGPNTGELFF. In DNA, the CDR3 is TGTGCCAGCAGCCCAGCATACAGGGGACCAAACACCGGGGAGCTGTTTTTT.

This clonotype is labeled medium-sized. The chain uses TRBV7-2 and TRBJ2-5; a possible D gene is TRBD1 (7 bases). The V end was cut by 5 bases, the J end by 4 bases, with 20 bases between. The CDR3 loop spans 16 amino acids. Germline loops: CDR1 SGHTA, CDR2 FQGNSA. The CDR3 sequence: CASSQGQAGLRETQYF. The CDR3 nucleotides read TGTGCCAGCAGCCAAGGACAGGCGGGATTGAGAGAGACCCAGTACTTC.

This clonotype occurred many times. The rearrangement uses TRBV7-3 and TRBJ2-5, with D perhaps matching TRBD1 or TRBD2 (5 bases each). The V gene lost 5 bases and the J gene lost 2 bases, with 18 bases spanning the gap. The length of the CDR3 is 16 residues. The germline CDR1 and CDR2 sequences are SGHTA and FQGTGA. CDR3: CASSPWGISRQETQYF. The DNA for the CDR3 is TGTGCCAGCAGCCCGTGGGGGATCAGCCGGCAAGAGACCCAGTACTTC.

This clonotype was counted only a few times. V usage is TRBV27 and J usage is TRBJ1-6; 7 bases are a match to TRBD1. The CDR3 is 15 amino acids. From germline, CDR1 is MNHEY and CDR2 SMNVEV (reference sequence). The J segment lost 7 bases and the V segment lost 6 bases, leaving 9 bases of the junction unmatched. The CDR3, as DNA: TGTGCCAGCAGCGGAACGACAGGGTGGAATTCACCCCTCCACTTT. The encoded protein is CASSGTTGWNSPLHF.

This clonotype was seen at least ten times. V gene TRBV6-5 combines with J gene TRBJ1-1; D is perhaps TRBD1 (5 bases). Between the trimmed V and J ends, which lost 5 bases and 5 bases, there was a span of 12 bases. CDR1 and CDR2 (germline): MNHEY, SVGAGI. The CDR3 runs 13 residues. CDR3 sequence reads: CASSAGRNTEAFF. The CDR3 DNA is TGTGCCAGCAGTGCAGGGAGGAATACTGAAGCTTTCTTT.

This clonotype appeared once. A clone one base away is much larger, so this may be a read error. CDR3 amino acids: CSATGQGIYEQYF. In DNA, the CDR3 is TGCAGTGCTACGGGACAGGGTATCTACGAGCAGTACTTC. This chain joins TRBV20-1 and TRBJ2-7, with 9 bases fitting TRBD1. This CDR3 has 13 amino acids. J was trimmed by 3 bases and V by 4 bases; bases with no gene match: 4. Germline CDR1 reads DFQATT; CDR2 reads SNEGSKA (reference sequence).

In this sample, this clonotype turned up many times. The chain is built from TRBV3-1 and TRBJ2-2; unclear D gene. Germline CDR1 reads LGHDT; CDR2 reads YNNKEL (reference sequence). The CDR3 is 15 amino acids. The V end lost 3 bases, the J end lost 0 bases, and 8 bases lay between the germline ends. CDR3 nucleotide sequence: TGTGCCAGCAGCCAGCGGCTGACGAACACCGGGGAGCTGTTTTTT. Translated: CASSQRLTNTGELFF.

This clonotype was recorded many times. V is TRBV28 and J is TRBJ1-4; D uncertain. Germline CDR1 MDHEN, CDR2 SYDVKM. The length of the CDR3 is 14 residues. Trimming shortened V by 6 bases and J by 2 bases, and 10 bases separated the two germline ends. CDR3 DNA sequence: TGTGCCAGCAGATTGCCGGCTACTAATGAAAAACTGTTTTTT. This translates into CASRLPATNEKLFF.

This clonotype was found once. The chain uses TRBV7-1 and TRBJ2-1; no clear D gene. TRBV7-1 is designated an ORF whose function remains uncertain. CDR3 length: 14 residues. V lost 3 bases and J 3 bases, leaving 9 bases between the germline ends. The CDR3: CASSSFDVYNEQFF. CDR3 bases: TGTGCCAGCAGCTCGTTTGACGTCTACAATGAGCAGTTCTTC.

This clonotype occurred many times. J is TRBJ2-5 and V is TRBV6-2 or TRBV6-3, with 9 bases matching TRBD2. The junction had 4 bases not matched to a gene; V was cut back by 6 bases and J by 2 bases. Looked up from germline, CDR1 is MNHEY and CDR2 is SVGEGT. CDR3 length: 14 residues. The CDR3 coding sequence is TGTGCCAGCAGACATACTAGCGGGCAAGAGACCCAGTACTTC. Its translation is CASRHTSGQETQYF.

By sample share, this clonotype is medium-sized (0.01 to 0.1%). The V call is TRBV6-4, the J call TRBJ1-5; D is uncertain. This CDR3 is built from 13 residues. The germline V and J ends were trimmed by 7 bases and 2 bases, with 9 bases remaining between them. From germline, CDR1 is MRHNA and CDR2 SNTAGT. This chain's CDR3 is CASTLRGNQPQHF. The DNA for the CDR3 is TGTGCCAGCACCCTCAGAGGCAATCAGCCCCAGCATTTT.

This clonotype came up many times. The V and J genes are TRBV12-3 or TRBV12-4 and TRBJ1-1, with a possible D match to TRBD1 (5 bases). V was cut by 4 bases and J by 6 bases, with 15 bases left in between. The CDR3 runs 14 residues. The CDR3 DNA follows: TGTGCCAGCAGTTGGGGGGGGGGTAATGCTGAAGCTTTCTTT. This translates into CASSWGGGNAEAFF.

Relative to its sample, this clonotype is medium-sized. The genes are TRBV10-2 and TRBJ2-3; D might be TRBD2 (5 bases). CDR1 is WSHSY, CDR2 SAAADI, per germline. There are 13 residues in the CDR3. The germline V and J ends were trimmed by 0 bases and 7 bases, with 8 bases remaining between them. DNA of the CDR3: TGCGCCAGCAGTGAGTCGAGCGGAAATACGCAGTATTTT. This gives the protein CASSESSGNTQYF.

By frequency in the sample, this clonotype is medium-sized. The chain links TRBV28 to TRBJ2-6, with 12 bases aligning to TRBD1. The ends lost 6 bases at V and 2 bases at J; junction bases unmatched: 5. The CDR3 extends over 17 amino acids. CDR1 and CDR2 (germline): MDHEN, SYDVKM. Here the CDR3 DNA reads TGTGCCAGCAGGAGGGGACAGGGGGCGGCTGGGGCCAACGTCCTGACTTTC. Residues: CASRRGQGAAGANVLTF.

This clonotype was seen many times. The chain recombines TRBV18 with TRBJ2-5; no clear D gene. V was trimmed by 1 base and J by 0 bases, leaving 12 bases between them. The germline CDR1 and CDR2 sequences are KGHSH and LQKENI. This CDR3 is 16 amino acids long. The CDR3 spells CASSPQSRVNQETQYF. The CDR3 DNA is TGTGCCAGCTCACCACAATCCCGGGTTAACCAAGAGACCCAGTACTTC. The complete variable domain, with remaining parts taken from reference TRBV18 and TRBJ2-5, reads NAGVMQNPRHLVRRRGQEARLRCSPMKGHSHVYWYRQLPEEGLKFMVYLQKENIIDESGMPKERFSAEFPKEGPSILRIQQVVRGDSAAYFCASSPQSRVNQETQYFGPGTRLLVL.

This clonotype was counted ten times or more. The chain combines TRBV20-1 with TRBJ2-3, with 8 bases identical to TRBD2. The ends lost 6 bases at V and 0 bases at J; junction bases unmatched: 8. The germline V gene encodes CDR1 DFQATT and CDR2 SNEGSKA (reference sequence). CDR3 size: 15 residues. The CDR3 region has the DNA TGCAGTGCCCTCCGGGGGGGGGTTAGCACAGATACGCAGTATTTT. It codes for CSALRGGVSTDTQYF.

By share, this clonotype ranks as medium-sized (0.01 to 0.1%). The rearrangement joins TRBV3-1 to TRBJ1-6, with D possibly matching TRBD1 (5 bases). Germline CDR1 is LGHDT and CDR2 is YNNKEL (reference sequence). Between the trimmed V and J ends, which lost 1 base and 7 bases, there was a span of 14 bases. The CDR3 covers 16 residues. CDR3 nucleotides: TGTGCCAGCAGCCAAGCTCTACCGGGGGGAAATTCACCCCTCCACTTT. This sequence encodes CASSQALPGGNSPLHF. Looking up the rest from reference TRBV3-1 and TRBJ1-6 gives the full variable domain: DTAVSQTPKYLVTQMGNDKSIKCEQNLGHDTMYWYKQDSKKFLKIMFSYNNKELIINETVPNRFSPKSPDKAHLNLHINSLELGDSAVYFCASSQALPGGNSPLHFGNGTRLTVT.

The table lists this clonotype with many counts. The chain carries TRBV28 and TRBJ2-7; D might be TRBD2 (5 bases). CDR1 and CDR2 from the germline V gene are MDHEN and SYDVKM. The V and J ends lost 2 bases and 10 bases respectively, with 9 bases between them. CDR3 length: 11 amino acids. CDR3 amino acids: CASSLLSEQYF. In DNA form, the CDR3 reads TGTGCCAGCAGTTTACTTAGCGAACAGTACTTC. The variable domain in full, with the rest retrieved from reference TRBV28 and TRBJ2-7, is DVKVTQSSRYLVKRTGEKVFLECVQDMDHENMFWYRQDPGLGLRLIYFSYDVKMKEKGDIPEGYSVSREKKERFSLILESASTNQTSMYLCASSLLSEQYFGPGTRLTVT.

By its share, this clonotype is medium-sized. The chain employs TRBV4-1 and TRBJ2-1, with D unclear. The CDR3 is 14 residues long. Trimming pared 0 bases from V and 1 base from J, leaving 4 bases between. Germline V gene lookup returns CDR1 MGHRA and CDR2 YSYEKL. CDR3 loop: CASSQEASYNEQFF. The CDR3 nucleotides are TGCGCCAGCAGCCAAGAGGCGTCCTACAATGAGCAGTTCTTC.